Here is one TCR beta chain with its context. This clonotype showed up many times. Its antigen has not been determined. It has no much larger one-base neighbor in the sample; base qualities were not kept. Cut back by 7 bases and 4 bases, the V and J ends lie 19 bases apart. There are 15 amino acids in the CDR3, from cysteine to phenylalanine inclusive. Only the CDR3 region is kept as DNA, spanning 45 bases read in frame from base 1. The TCR beta CDR3 regions were amplified from RNA transcripts. A first-round RT-PCR of the TCR CDR3 used the HTBI primer set with the Qiagen OneStep RT-PCR kit. Libraries were constructed in a second round of multiplex PCR, after which size selection and purification were performed. Paired-end sequencing of the libraries was performed with 100 bp reads on an Illumina HiSeq2000. In the paper's pipeline: SOAPnuke was used to process the raw data, with reads discarded if the reads contained adapters or uncalled bases, had a mean Phred below 15, or lacked an exact constant-primer or identifier match. High-quality paired reads were merged using COPE v1.2.5, and each unique nucleotide sequence was defined as a clonotype. MiTCR v1.1 was used to align clonotypes to the IMGT TRBV, TRBD and TRBJ reference segments. Analysis was restricted to V-J combinations with a frequency above 0.0001, which covered roughly 99% of repertoires. The TCS score was defined as the ratio of F50 (clonal expansion) to E x V (chaos), calculated using BLOSUM62-based TCRdist between CDR3 peptides within each V-J. Welch's t-statistics and random forest reduced roughly 500 V-J features to 10 to 15, which were used in a naive Bayes classifier (R e1071). TCRdb reanalyzed the raw reads on its own, using fastp at Q25 for trimming and MiXCR for clone calling, and kept in-frame beta chains. Rows merge per CDR3 protein into single entries with the most common DNA and genes. The V and J calls reflect TCRdb's pipeline rather than the authors' work. The sample table lists roughly 660,000 distinct CDR3 sequences, around 16% of them with a count of one. The top ten hold about 14% of the sample.

Stable Graves' hyperthyroidism was defined as no progression to ophthalmopathy during 18 months of follow-up. The hyperthyroidism patients were between 18 and 65 years old and newly diagnosed, with a disease duration of less than 2 months. Exclusion was applied to patients with uncontrolled infections, other autoimmune diseases, pregnancy or lactation. Diagnoses were based on clinical symptoms, serum thyroxine and TRAb, thyroid ultrasound and orbital computed tomography. PBMCs were separated from roughly 9.6 ml of fresh peripheral blood using Ficoll-Paque density gradient centrifugation. Trizol reagent was used to extract total RNA, and RNA quality was then checked on an Agilent 2100 Bioanalyzer. These data belong to a study of T cells in Graves' hyperthyroidism and ophthalmopathy (dated by TCRdb to between 2019 and 2020). Notes on the research overall: Peripheral blood samples were taken at initial diagnosis, before any treatment was given. For training and testing, the roughly 93 patients in the discovery cohort were randomly divided in a 7:3 ratio. A discovery cohort of around 100 patients, roughly 45 with Graves' ophthalmopathy and fewer than 65 with stable Graves' hyperthyroidism, was used to find distinguishing TCR V-J signatures. An independent validation cohort of fewer than 20 hyperthyroidism patients and roughly 16 patients who later progressed to ophthalmopathy tested prospective prediction of ophthalmopathy. The study also compared thyroid tissue and blood T-cell repertoires from more than five Graves' hyperthyroidism patients. Once sampling was done, hyperthyroidism patients were given methimazole at a starting dose of 30 mg daily, whereas ophthalmopathy patients were given high-dose intravenous methylprednisolone. According to the paper, TCR Vbeta CDR3 sequencing was carried out on 135 peripheral blood samples, which came from over 40 ophthalmopathy, fewer than 80 hyperthyroidism and some 17 progressor patients. Findings and caveats that apply to the study as a whole: In validation, the model predicted progression to ophthalmopathy a median of roughly six months before onset, with over 60% sensitivity and more than 72% specificity. Blood samples also contained most of the expanded thyroid clonotypes (frequency above 0.001), which suggests that blood repertoires may reflect thyroid immune responses. Ophthalmopathy was separated from stable hyperthyroidism by a 13 V-J signature model, with around 90% sensitivity and around 81% specificity obtained in cross-validation and 80%/75% obtained in testing. No statistical method was used to fix the sample size in advance, and group allocation was not hidden from the investigators.

Source material: blood. The chain employs TRBV12-3 or TRBV12-4 and TRBJ1-2, and possibly TRBD1, on 6 matching bases. This clonotype originated in a man between 50 and 59 years old with Graves' hyperthyroidism. This receptor carries the CDR3 CASIPSGGRIYGYTF. The DNA sequence follows: TGTGCCAGCATTCCGTCCGGGGGCCGGATCTATGGCTACACCTTC.